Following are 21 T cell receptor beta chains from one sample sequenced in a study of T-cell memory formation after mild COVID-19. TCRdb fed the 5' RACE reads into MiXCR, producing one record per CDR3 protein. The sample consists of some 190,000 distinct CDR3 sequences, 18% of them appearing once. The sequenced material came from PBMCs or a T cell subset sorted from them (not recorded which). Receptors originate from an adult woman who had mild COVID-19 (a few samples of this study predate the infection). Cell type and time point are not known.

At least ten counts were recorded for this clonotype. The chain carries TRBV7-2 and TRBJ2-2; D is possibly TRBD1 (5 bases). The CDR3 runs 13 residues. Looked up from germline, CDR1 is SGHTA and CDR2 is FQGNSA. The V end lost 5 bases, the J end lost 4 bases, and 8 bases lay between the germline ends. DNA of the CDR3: TGTGCCAGCAGCCCAGGGTTCACCGGGGAGCTGTTTTTT. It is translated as CASSPGFTGELFF.

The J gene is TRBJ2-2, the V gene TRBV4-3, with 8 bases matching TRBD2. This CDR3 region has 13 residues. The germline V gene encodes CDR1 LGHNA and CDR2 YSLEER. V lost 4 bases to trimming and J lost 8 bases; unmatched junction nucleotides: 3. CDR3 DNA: TGCGCCAGCAGCCCCGGGGGGGGTGGGGAGCTGTTTTTT. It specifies CASSPGGGGELFF.

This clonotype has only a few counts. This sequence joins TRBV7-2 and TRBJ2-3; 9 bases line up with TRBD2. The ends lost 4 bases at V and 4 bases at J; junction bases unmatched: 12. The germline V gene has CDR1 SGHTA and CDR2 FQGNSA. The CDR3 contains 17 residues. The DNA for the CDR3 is TGTGCCAGCAGCTCCAGACGATCTAGCGGGATAGCAGATACGCAGTATTTT. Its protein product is CASSSRRSSGIADTQYF.

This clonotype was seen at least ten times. CDR3 amino acids: CAGRLAATSTDTQYF. CDR3 in DNA: TGTGCCGGGCGACTAGCGGCGACTAGCACAGATACGCAGTATTTT. V and J are TRBV30 and TRBJ2-3, with 9 bases aligning to TRBD2. The CDR3 has 15 amino acids. Per the germline V gene, CDR1 is GTSNPN and CDR2 is SVGIG (reference sequence). V lost 8 bases and J lost 0; bases outside the gene matches: 9. The variable domain in full, with the rest retrieved from reference TRBV30 and TRBJ2-3, is SQTIHQWPATLVQPVGSPLSLECTVEGTSNPNLYWYRQAAGRGLQLLFYSVGIGQISSEVPQNLSASRPQDRQFILSSKKLLLSDSGFYLCAGRLAATSTDTQYFGPGTRLTVL.

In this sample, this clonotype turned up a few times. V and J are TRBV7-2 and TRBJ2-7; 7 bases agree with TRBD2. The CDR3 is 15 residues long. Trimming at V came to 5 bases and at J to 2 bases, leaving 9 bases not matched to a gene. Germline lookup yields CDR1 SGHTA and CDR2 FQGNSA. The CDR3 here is CASSPGLGPPYEQYF. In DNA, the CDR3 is TGTGCCAGCAGCCCCGGACTAGGCCCCCCCTACGAGCAGTACTTC.

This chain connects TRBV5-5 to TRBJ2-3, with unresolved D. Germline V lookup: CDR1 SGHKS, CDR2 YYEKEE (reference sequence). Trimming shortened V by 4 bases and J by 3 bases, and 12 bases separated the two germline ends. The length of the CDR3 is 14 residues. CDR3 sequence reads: CASSKASGTDTQYF. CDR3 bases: TGTGCCAGCAGCAAAGCCTCCGGGACAGATACGCAGTATTTT.

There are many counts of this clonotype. The CDR3 sequence: CASRAREGEETQYF. The DNA of the CDR3 is TGTGCCAGCAGAGCTCGGGAAGGGGAGGAGACCCAGTACTTC. This chain joins TRBV7-9 and TRBJ2-5; the D gene could be TRBD1 or TRBD2 (5 bases each). There are 14 residues in the CDR3. CDR1 and CDR2 from the germline V gene are SEHNR and FQNEAQ (reference sequence). With 6 bases removed from V and 5 bases from J, the gap between germline ends came to 16 bases.

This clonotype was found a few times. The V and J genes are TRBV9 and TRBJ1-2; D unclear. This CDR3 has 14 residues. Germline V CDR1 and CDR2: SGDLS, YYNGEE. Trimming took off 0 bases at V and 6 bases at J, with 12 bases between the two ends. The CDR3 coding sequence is TGTGCCAGCAGCGTAGGTTCAGGTGTAGATGGCTACACCTTC. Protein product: CASSVGSGVDGYTF.

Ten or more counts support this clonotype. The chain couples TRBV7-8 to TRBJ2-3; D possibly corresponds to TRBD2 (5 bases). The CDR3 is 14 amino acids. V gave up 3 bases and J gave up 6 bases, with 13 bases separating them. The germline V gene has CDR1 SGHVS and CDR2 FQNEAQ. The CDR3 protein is CASSFGVLRDTQYF. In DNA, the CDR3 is TGTGCCAGCAGCTTCGGGGTACTCCGGGATACGCAGTATTTT.

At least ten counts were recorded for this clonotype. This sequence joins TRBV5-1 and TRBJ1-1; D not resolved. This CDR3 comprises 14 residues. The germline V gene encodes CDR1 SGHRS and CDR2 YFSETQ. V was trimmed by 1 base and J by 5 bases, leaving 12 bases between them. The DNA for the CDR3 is TGCGCCAGCAGCTTGCCTTCACATGGAACTGAAGCTTTCTTT. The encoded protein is CASSLPSHGTEAFF. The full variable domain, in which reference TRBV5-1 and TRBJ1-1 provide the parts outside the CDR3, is KAGVTQTPRYLIKTRGQQVTLSCSPISGHRSVSWYQQTPGQGLQFLFEYFSETQRNKGNFPGRFSGRQFSNSRSEMNVSTLELGDSALYLCASSLPSHGTEAFFGQGTRLTVV.

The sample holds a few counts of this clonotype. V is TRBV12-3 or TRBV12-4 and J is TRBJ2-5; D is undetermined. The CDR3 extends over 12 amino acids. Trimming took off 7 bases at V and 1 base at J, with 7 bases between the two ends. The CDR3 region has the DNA TGTGCCAGCAAAAGGAGCCAAGAGACCCAGTACTTC. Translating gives CASKRSQETQYF.

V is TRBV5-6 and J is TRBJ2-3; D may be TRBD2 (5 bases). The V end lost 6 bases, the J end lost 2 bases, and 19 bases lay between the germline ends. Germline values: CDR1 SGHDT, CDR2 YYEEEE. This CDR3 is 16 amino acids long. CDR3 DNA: TGTGCCAGCACCACCCTTCGAGGGAAATACACAGATACGCAGTATTTT. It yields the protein CASTTLRGKYTDTQYF.

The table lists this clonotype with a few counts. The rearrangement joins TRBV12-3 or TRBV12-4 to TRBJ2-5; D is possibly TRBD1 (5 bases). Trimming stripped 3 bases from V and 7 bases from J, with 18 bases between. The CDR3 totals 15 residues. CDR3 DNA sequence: TGTGCCAGCAGTTTCAGTACAGGCGTTATCGGGACCCAGTACTTC. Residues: CASSFSTGVIGTQYF.

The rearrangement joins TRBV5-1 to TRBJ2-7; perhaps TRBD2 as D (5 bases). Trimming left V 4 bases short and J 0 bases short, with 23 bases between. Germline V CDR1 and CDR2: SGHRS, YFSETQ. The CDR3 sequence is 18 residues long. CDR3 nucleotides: TGCGCCAGCAGCCGCGCTGGAGGTGTCAGCAGGAGCTCCTACGAGCAGTACTTC. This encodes CASSRAGGVSRSSYEQYF.

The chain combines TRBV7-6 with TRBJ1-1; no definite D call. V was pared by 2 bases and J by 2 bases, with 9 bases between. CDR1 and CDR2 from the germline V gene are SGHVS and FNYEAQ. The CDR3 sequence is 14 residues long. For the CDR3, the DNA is TGTGCCAGCAGCTTATCTGCCGGAAACACTGAAGCTTTCTTT. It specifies CASSLSAGNTEAFF.

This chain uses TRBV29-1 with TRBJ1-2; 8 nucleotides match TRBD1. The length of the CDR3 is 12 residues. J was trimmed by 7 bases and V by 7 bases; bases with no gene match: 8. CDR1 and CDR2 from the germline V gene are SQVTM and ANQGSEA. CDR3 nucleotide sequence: TGCAGCGGAGAGGACAGGGCTAGTGGCTACACCTTC. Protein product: CSGEDRASGYTF. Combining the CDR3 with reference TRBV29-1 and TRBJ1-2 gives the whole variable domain SAVISQKPSRDICQRGTSLTIQCQVDSQVTMMFWYRQQPGQSLTLIATANQGSEATYESGFVIDKFPISRPNLTFSTLTVSNMSPEDSSIYLCSGEDRASGYTFGSGTRLTVV.

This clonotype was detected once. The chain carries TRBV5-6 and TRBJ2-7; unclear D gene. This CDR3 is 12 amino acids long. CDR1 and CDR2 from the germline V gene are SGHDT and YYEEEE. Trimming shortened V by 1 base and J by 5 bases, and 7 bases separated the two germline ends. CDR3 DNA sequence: TGTGCCAGCAGCTTGTATGGGGACGAGCAGTACTTC. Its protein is CASSLYGDEQYF.

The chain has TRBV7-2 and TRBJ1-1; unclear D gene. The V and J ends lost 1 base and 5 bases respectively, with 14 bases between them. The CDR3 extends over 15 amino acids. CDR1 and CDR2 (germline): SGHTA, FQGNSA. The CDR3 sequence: CASSLEVIGITEAFF. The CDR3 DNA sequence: TGTGCCAGCAGCTTAGAGGTGATTGGGATTACTGAAGCTTTCTTT.

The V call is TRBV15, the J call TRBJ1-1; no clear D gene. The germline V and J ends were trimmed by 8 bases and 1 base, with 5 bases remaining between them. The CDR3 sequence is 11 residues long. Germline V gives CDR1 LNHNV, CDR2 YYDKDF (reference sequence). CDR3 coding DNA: TGTGCCACCCACACGAACACTGAAGCTTTCTTT. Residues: CATHTNTEAFF.

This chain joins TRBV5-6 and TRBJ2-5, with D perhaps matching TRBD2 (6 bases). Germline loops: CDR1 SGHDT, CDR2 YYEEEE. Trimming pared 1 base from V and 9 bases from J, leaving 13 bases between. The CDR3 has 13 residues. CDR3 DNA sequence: TGTGCCAGCAGCTTGTGGAGGGGATCGCCCCAGTACTTC. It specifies CASSLWRGSPQYF.

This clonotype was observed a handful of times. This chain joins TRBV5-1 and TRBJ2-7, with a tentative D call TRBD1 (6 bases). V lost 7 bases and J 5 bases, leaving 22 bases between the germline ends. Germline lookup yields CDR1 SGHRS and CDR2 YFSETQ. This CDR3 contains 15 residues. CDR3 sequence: CASQISGQGFDEQYF. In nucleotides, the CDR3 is TGCGCCAGCCAAATCTCGGGCCAGGGGTTCGACGAGCAGTACTTC.